This passage covers 5 T cell receptor beta chains from one sample sequenced in a study of T cell responses to AZD1222 COVID-19 vaccine (dated by TCRdb to the early 2020s). Library construction relied on the immunoSEQ multiplex PCR assay. Entries here come from immuneACCESS through TCRdb and include only in-frame sequences with V and J called. Some clones fail to appear in such tables; in the studies checked, an unresolved V gene covers under half of the shortfall, and the cause of the remainder is unknown. This sample gives roughly 100,000 clones in total; roughly 90% of them show up just once. Of the sample, about 2.3% falls within the top ten clones. The label giving this sample's time point can be read as: baseline before first vaccination. The sequenced sample was peripheral blood, obtained on day 0 of AZD1222 vaccination. The receptors come from an adult in good health.

This chain uses TRBV19 with TRBJ2-7; D gene unclear. The CDR3 is 13 residues long. Looked up from germline, CDR1 is LNHDA and CDR2 is SQIVND (reference sequence). Trimming removed 5 bases at V and 0 bases at J, with 8 bases between. The DNA for the CDR3 is TGTGCCAGTAGTCGTATGGGCTCCTACGAGCAGTACTTC. It translates to CASSRMGSYEQYF. The full variable domain, in which reference TRBV19 and TRBJ2-7 provide the parts outside the CDR3, is DGGITQSPKYLFRKEGQNVTLSCEQNLNHDAMYWYRQDPGQGLRLIYYSQIVNDFQKGDIAEGYSVSREKKESFPLTVTSAQKNPTAFYLCASSRMGSYEQYFGPGTRLTVT.

The chain couples TRBV19 to TRBJ2-4, with 11 bases matching TRBD2. Losses at the gene ends were 0 bases for V and 1 base for J; bases not matched to a gene: 5. Germline V gene lookup returns CDR1 LNHDA and CDR2 SQIVND (reference sequence). This CDR3 spans 18 amino acids. The CDR3 DNA is TGTGCCAGTAGTATAGATACTCTAGCGGGAGGCGCCAAAAACATTCAGTACTTC. It specifies CASSIDTLAGGAKNIQYF.

The J gene is TRBJ1-2, the V gene TRBV20-1; D gene uncertain. There are 13 residues in the CDR3. Germline-derived CDR1 and CDR2 are DFQATT and SNEGSKA (reference sequence). V gave up 3 bases and J gave up 4 bases, with 12 bases separating them. CDR3 in DNA: TGCAGTGCTAGTTTGGGTCTCCTCTATGGCTACACCTTC. Translation gives CSASLGLLYGYTF.

The chain employs TRBV5-1 and TRBJ2-7; D is undetermined. Per the germline V gene, CDR1 is SGHRS and CDR2 is YFSETQ. The V and J ends lost 5 bases and 3 bases respectively, with 12 bases between them. The CDR3 totals 13 residues. The CDR3 region is CASSPLGLYEQYF. DNA for the CDR3: TGCGCCAGCAGTCCCCTAGGCCTCTACGAGCAGTACTTC.

This clone appeared a single time. This chain joins TRBV24-1 and TRBJ2-1; TRBD1 or TRBD2 may be the D gene (6 bases each). The CDR3 extends over 13 amino acids. V was cut by 9 bases and J by 9 bases, with 17 bases left in between. The V gene's germline CDR1 is KGHDR and CDR2 SFDVKD. The DNA for the CDR3 is TGTGCCACCCGGACGGGGGCTGAGGGTGAGCAGTTCTTC. This codes for CATRTGAEGEQFF.